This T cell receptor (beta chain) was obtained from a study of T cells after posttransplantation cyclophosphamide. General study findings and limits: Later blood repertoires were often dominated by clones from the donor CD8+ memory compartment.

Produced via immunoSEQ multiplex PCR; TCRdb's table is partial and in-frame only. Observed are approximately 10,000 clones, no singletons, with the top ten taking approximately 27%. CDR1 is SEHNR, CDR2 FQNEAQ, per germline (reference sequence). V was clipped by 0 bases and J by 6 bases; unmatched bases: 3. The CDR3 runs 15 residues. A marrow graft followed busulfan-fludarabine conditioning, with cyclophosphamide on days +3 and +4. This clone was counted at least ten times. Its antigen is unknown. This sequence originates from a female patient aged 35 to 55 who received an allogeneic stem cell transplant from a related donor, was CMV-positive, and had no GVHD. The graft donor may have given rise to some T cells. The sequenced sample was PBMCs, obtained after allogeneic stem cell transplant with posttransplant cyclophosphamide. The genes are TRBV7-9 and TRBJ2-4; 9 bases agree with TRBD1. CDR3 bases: TGTGCCAGCAGCTTAGCTCTGGACAGGGGAAACATTCAGTACTTC. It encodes CASSLALDRGNIQYF.